Reported below is one T cell receptor beta chain. The V and J ends lost 6 bases and 4 bases respectively, with 4 bases between them. This CDR3 is built from 11 residues. The V gene's germline CDR1 is MNHNS and CDR2 SASEGT. These data are taken from a study of cytomegalovirus exposure and HLA in healthy donors. Using immunoSEQ multiplex PCR, the repertoire was profiled, and TCRdb retains in-frame clones only, with some absent. The sample has almost 75,000 clones, approximately 80% seen once. Sequenced: PBMCs. The receptor comes from a man aged 30 to 39 in good health and CMV-seronegative. The rearrangement uses TRBV6-1 and TRBJ1-5; D is uncertain. The CDR3 coding sequence is TGTGCCAGCAGAACTAATCAGCCCCAGCATTTT. It translates to CASRTNQPQHF.